These T cell receptor beta chains were read from a single sample in a study of post-analysis software for immune sequencing data. MiXCR, run by TCRdb on the PCR reads, gives a single entry per CDR3 protein. The repertoire holds hundreds of thousands of distinct CDR3 sequences, roughly 45% seen once, with about 1.5% in the top ten. The specimen sequenced was blood. The receptors come from a girl aged 10-17 years with multiple sclerosis. Each CDR3 is given with its conserved first and last residue. The D gene is left open where the match is weak. Clone size is given for some rows only: seen once, a few or many times, or a class if the clone is expanded.

>-|TRBD2|TRBJ2-1|TRBV6-4
CASSDSSGSCNEQFF
TGTGCCAGCAGCGACTCTAGCGGCTCCTGCAATGAGCAGTTCTTC
>-|TRBD2|TRBJ2-1|TRBV5-1
CASSPGLAGPFIDEQFF
TGCGCCAGCAGCCCGGGACTAGCGGGGCCCTTTATCGATGAGCAGTTCTTC
>-|TRBD2|TRBJ2-1|TRBV4-1
CASSQARLAGGGSYNEQFF
TGCGCCAGCAGCCAAGCGAGGCTAGCGGGAGGCGGATCCTACAATGAGCAGTTCTTC
>-|TRBD1|TRBJ2-2|TRBV24-1
CATSDRQGITGELFF
TGTGCCACCAGTGATAGACAGGGTATAACCGGGGAGCTGTTTTTT
>-|TRBD1|TRBJ1-1|TRBV7-9
CASSAGQGRVTEAFF
TGTGCCAGCAGCGCAGGACAGGGACGGGTCACTGAAGCTTTCTTT
>few|TRBD1|TRBJ2-5|TRBV10-3
CAIKGAGGGETQYF
TGTGCCATCAAGGGGGCAGGGGGCGGAGAGACCCAGTACTTC
>few|TRBD2|TRBJ2-7|TRBV7-8
CASRVREGTFYEQYF
TGTGCCAGCAGAGTCCGGGAGGGAACATTCTACGAGCAGTACTTC
>many|TRBD1|TRBJ1-2|TRBV20-1
CSARLRTGAGYYGYTF
TGCAGTGCTAGACTTCGGACAGGGGCAGGGTATTATGGCTACACCTTC
>-|TRBD1|TRBJ2-5|TRBV2
CASSDGWLQGEETQYF
TGTGCCAGCAGTGACGGGTGGTTACAGGGGGAAGAGACCCAGTACTTC
>-|-|TRBJ2-5|TRBV29-1
CSSKHQETQYF
TGCAGCTCGAAGCACCAAGAGACCCAGTACTTC
>-|-|TRBJ2-3|TRBV4-1
CASSQANERGPADTQYF
TGCGCCAGCAGCCAAGCAAACGAGAGGGGCCCTGCGGATACGCAGTATTTT
>-|-|TRBJ2-7|TRBV5-1
CASSSVGGGVTYEQYF
TGCGCCAGCAGCTCGGTGGGGGGGGGCGTCACCTACGAGCAGTACTTC
>-|-|TRBJ2-5|TRBV20-1
CSASDQGETQYF
TGCAGTGCTAGTGATCAGGGAGAGACCCAGTACTTC
>-|-|TRBJ1-1|TRBV5-5
CASSQGQRLNTEAFF
TGTGCCAGCAGCCAAGGACAGAGATTGAACACTGAAGCTTTCTTT
>once|-|TRBJ1-5|TRBV7-2
CASSLMHSSNQPQHF
TGTGCCAGCAGCTTAATGCATTCTAGCAATCAGCCCCAGCATTTT
>-|TRBD1|TRBJ2-1|TRBV20-1
CSARTTGGNEQFF
TGCAGTGCTAGAACTACAGGGGGCAATGAGCAGTTCTTC
>-|TRBD1|TRBJ1-1|TRBV25-1
CASRETGGTEAFF
TGTGCCAGCAGGGAAACAGGGGGCACTGAAGCTTTCTTT
>-|-|TRBJ2-1|TRBV12-3/TRBV12-4
CASSGDNEQFF
TGTGCCAGCAGCGGGGACAATGAGCAGTTCTTC
>-|TRBD1|TRBJ2-5|TRBV6-1
CASSEDPTGLQQYF
TGTGCCAGCAGTGAAGACCCGACAGGGCTGCAGCAGTACTTC
>few|TRBD1|TRBJ1-6|TRBV20-1
CSARDRGQGFSPLHF
TGCAGTGCTAGAGATAGGGGACAGGGGTTTTCACCCCTCCACTTT